This T cell receptor (beta chain) was recovered during a study of cytomegalovirus exposure and HLA in healthy donors. Notes on the study in general: Accurate prediction of most subjects' HLA-A and HLA-B alleles from TCR beta sequences was reported. Sequencing probably produced one cluster of sequence variants that were highly shared. Usually a TCR sequence was rare, but some public TCRs were found in many donors.

Both 60 Vbeta primers and 13 Jbeta primers went into the PCR. How the authors handled the data: Later work found 74 million or so unique TCR beta chains, with 9.5 million to 14 million shared. Method: immunoSEQ multiplex PCR; TCRdb's copy keeps in-frame clones and lacks some. From that table come the V and J calls and clone size; the DNA was used to work out D and trimming. The repertoire consists of some 110,000 clones, with roughly 80% occurring once and the leading ten covering roughly 5%. Turning to this clone: The antigen is undetermined.

The CDR3 extends over 13 amino acids. Germline V gene sequence: CDR1 MGHRA, CDR2 YSYEKL. Between the trimmed V and J ends, which lost 4 bases and 4 bases, there was a span of 10 bases. This chain uses TRBV4-1 with TRBJ1-1; unclear D gene. Sequenced input: PBMCs. The sequence was obtained from a man aged 45 to 65 in good health and CMV-seropositive. The CDR3 DNA sequence: TGCGCCAGCAGCCGACTCCCCTCCACTGAAGCTTTCTTT. Its protein is CASSRLPSTEAFF.